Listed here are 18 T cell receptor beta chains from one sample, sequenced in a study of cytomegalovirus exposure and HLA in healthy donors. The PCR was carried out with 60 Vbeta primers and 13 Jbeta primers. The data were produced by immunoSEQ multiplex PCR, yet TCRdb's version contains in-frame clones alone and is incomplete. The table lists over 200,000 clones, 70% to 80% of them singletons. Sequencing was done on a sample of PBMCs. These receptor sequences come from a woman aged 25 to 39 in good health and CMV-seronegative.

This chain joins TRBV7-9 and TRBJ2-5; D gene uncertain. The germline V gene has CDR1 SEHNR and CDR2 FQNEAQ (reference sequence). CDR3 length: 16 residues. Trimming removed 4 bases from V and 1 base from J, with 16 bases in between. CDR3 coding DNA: TGTGCCAGCAGCTCCTTAACAGCCCACACCCAAGAGACCCAGTACTTC. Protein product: CASSSLTAHTQETQYF.

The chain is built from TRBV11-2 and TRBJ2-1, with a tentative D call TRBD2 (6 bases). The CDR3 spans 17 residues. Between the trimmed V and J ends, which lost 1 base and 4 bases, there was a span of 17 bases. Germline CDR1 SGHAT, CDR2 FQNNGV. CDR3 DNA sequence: TGTGCCAGCAGCTTAGGACCAGAGGGACTTCCTTACAATGAGCAGTTCTTC. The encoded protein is CASSLGPEGLPYNEQFF.

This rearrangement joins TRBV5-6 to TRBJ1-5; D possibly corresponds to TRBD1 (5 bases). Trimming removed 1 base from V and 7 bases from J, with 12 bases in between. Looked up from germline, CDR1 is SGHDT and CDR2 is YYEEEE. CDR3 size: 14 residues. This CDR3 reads CASSLFGEGQPQHF. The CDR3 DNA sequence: TGTGCCAGCAGCTTGTTCGGGGAGGGGCAGCCCCAGCATTTT.

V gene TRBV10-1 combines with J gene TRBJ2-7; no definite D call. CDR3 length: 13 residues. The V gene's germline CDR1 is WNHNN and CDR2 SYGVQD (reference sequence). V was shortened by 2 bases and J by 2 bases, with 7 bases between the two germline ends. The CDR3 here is CASSEVGPYEQYF. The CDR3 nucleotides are TGCGCCAGCAGTGAGGTTGGGCCCTACGAGCAGTACTTC.

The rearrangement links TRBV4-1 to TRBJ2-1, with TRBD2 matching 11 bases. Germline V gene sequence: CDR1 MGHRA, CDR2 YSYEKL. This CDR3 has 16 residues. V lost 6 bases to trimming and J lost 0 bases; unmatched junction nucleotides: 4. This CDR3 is CASRPTSGSSYNEQFF. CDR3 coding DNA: TGCGCCAGCAGACCTACTAGCGGGAGCTCCTACAATGAGCAGTTCTTC.

The CDR3 region is CASSLRDREINYGYTF. The CDR3 nucleotides read TGCGCCAGCAGCCTACGGGACAGAGAGATTAACTATGGCTACACCTTC. The chain joins TRBV4-1 to TRBJ1-2; the match to TRBD1 covers 7 bases. V trimming: 4 bases; J trimming: 1 base; junction bases outside the gene matches: 9. Germline V gives CDR1 MGHRA, CDR2 YSYEKL. The CDR3 sequence is 16 residues long.

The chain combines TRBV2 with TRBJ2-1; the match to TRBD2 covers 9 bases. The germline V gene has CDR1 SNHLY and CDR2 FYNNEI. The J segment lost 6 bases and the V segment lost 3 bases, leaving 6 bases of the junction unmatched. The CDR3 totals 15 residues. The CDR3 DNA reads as TGTGCCAGCAGTGATAAGGCGGGAGGGGGCAATGAGCAGTTCTTC. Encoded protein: CASSDKAGGGNEQFF.

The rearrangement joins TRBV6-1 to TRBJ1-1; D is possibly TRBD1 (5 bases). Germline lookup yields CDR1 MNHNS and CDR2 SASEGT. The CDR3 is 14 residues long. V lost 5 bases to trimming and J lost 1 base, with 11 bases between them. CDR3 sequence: CASSPRTSNTEAFF. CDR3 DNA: TGTGCCAGCAGTCCCCGGACATCGAACACTGAAGCTTTCTTT.

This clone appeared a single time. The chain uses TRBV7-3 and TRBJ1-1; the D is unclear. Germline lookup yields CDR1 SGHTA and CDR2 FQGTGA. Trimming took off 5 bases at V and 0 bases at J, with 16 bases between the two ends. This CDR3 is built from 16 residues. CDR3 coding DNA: TGTGCCAGCAGCCCCTTTTCAGGCGGGATGAACACTGAAGCTTTCTTT. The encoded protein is CASSPFSGGMNTEAFF.

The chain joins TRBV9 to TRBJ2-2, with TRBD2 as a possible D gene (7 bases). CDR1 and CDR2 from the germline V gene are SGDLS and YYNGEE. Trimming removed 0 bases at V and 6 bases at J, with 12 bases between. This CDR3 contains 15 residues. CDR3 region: CASSVGGGASGELFF. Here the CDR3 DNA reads TGTGCCAGCAGCGTAGGAGGGGGGGCATCCGGGGAGCTGTTTTTT.

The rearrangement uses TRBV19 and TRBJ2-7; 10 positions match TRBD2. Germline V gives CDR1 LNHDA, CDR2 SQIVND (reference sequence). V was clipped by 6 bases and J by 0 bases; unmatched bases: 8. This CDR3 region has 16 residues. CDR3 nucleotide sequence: TGTGCCAGTAGCTCCATTCTAGCGGGAGCCTCCTACGAGCAGTACTTC. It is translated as CASSSILAGASYEQYF.

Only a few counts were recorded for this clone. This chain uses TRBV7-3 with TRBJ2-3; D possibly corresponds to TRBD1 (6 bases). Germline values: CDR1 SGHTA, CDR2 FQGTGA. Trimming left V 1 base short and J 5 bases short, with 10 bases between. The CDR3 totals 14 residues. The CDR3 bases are TGTGCCAGCAGCTTAATGGGGGCCGAAGATACGCAGTATTTT. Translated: CASSLMGAEDTQYF.

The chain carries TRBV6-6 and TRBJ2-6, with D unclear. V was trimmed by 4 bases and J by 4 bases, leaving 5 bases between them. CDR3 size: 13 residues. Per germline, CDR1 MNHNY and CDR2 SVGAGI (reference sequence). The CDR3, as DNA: TGTGCCAGCAGTTCGAGGGGGGCCAACGTCCTGACTTTC. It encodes CASSSRGANVLTF.

DNA of the CDR3: TGTGCCAGCAGTTACTCGTGGGCTAGCGAGTCCGGGGAGCTGTTTTTT. Translated, it gives CASSYSWASESGELFF. The V call is TRBV6-5, the J call TRBJ2-2; maybe TRBD2 (6 bases). CDR1 and CDR2 from the germline V gene are MNHEY and SVGAGI. The V end lost 0 bases, the J end lost 6 bases, and 14 bases lay between the germline ends. The CDR3 covers 16 residues.

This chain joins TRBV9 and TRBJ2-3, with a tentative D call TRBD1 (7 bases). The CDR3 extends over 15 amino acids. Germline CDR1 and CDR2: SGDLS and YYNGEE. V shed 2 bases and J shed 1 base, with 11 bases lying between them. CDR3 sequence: CASSVRDSRTDTQYF. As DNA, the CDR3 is TGTGCCAGCAGCGTGCGGGACAGTCGCACAGATACGCAGTATTTT.

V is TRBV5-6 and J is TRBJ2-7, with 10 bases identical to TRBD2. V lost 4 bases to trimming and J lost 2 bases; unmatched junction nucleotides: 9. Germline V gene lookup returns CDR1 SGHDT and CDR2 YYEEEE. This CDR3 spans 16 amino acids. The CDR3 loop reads CASSGVPSGGPYEQYF. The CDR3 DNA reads TGTGCCAGCAGCGGCGTCCCTAGCGGGGGACCCTACGAGCAGTACTTC. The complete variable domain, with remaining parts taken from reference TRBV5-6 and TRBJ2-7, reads DAGVTQSPTHLIKTRGQQVTLRCSPKSGHDTVSWYQQALGQGPQFIFQYYEEEERQRGNFPDRFSGHQFPNYSSELNVNALLLGDSALYLCASSGVPSGGPYEQYFGPGTRLTVT.

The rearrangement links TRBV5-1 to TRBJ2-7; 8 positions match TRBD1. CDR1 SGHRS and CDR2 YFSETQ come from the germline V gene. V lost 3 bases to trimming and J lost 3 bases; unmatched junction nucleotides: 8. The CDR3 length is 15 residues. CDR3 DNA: TGCGCCAGCAGCTCGGAAGTAGGACAGGGCTACGAGCAGTACTTC. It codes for CASSSEVGQGYEQYF. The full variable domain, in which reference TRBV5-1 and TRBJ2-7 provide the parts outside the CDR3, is KAGVTQTPRYLIKTRGQQVTLSCSPISGHRSVSWYQQTPGQGLQFLFEYFSETQRNKGNFPGRFSGRQFSNSRSEMNVSTLELGDSALYLCASSSEVGQGYEQYFGPGTRLTVT.

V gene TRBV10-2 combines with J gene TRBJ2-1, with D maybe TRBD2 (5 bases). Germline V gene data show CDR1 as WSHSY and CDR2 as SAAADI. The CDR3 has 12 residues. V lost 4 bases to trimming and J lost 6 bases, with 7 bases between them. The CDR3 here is CASSVAPNEQFF. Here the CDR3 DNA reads TGCGCCAGCAGTGTAGCGCCCAATGAGCAGTTCTTC.